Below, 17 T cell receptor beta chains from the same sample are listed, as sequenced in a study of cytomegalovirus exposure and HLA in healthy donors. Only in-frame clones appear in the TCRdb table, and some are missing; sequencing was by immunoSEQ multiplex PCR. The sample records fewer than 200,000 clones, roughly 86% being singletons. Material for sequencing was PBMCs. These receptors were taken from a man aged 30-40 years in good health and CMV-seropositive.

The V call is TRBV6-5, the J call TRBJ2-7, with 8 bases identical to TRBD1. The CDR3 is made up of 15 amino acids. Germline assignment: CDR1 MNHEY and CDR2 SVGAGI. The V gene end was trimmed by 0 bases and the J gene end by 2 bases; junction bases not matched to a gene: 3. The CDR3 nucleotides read TGTGCCAGCAGTTACTCGACGACAGGGGCCTACGAGCAGTACTTC. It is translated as CASSYSTTGAYEQYF.

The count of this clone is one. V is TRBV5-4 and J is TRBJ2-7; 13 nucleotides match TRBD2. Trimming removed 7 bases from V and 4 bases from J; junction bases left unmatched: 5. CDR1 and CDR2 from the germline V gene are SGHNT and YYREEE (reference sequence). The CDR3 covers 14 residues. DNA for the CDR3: TGTGCCAGCGGGCTACTAGCGGGAGGGTACGAGCAGTACTTC. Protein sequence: CASGLLAGGYEQYF.

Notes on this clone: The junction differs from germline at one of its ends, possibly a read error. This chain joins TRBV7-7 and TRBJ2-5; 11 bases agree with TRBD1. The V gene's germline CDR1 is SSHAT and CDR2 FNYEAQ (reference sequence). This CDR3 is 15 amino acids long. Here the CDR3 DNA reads TGTGCTAGCAGCCCGGGGACAGGGGGAGGAGAGACCCAGTACTTC. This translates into CASSPGTGGGETQYF.

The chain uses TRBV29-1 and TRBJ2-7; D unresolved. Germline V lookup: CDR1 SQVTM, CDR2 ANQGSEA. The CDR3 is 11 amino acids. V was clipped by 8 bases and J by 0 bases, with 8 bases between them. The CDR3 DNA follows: TGCAGCACCGGTAGCTCCTACGAGCAGTACTTC. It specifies CSTGSSYEQYF.

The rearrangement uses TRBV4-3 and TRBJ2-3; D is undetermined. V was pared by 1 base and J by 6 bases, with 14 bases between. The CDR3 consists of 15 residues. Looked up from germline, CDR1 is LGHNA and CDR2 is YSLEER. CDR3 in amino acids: CASSQVHRAWDTQYF. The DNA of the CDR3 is TGCGCCAGCAGCCAAGTCCATAGGGCTTGGGATACGCAGTATTTT.

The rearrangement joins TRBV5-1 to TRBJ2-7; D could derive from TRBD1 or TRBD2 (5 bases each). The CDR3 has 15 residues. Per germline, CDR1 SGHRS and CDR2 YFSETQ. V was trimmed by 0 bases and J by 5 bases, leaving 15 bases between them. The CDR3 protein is CASSLGGASPDEQYF. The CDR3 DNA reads TGCGCCAGCAGCTTGGGAGGGGCGAGCCCGGACGAGCAGTACTTC.

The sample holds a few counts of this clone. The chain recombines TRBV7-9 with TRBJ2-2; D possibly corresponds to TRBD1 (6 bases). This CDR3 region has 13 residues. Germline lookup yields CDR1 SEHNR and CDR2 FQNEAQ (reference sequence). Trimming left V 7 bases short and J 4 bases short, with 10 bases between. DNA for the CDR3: TGTGCCAGCACCCTACAGGGCACCGGGGAGCTGTTTTTT. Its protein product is CASTLQGTGELFF.

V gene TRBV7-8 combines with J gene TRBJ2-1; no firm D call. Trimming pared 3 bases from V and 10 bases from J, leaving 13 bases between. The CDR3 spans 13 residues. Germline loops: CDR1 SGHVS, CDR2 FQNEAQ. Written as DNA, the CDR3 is TGTGCCAGCAGCTTCCCCGGGCTCGAGGAGCAGTTCTTC. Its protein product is CASSFPGLEEQFF.

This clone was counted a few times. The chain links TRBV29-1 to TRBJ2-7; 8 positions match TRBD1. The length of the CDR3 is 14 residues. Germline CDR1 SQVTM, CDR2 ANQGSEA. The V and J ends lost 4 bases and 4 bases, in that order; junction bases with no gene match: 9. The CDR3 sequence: CSVGVGTGKYEQYF. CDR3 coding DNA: TGCAGCGTTGGGGTCGGGACAGGCAAATACGAGCAGTACTTC.

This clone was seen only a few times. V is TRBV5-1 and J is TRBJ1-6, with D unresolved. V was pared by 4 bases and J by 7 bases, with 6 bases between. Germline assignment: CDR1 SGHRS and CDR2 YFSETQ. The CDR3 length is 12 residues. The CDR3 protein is CASSHENSPLHF. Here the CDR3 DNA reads TGCGCCAGCAGCCACGAGAATTCACCCCTCCACTTT.

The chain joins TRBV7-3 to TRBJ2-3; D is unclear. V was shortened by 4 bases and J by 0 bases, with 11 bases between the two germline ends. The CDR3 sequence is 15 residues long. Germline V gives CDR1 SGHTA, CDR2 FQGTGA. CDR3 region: CASSSQPSSTDTQYF. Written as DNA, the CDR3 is TGTGCCAGCAGCTCGCAACCTTCTAGCACAGATACGCAGTATTTT.

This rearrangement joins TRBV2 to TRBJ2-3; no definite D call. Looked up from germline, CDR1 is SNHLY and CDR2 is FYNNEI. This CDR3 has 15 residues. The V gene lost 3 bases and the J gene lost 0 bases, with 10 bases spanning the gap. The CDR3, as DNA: TGTGCCAGCAGTGAGTGGGGAACAAGCACAGATACGCAGTATTTT. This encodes CASSEWGTSTDTQYF.

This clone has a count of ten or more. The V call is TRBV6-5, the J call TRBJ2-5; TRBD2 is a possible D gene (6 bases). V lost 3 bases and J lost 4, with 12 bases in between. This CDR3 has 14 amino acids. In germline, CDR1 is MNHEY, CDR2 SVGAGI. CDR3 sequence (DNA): TGTGCCAGCAGTTATGGTGGGGGAGGAGAGACCCAGTACTTC. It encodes CASSYGGGGETQYF.

CDR3 loop: CASSATGTDTQYF. CDR3 DNA: TGTGCCAGCAGCGCTACGGGCACAGATACGCAGTATTTT. This chain links TRBV9 with TRBJ2-3; the D is unclear. Germline CDR1 is SGDLS and CDR2 is YYNGEE. V gave up 3 bases and J gave up 1 base, with 6 bases separating them. The CDR3 extends over 13 amino acids.

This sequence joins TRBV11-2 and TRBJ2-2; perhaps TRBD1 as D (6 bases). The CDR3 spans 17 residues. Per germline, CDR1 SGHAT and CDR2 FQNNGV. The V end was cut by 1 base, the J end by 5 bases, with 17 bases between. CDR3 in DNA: TGTGCCAGCAGCTTAGTAGGTGTCAGGGGTTTAACCGGGGAGCTGTTTTTT. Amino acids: CASSLVGVRGLTGELFF.

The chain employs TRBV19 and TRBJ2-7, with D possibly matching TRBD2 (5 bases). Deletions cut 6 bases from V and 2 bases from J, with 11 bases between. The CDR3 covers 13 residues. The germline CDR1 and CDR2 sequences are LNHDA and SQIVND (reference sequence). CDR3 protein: CASRLTGTYEQYF. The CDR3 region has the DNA TGTGCCAGTAGGTTGACGGGGACCTACGAGCAGTACTTC.

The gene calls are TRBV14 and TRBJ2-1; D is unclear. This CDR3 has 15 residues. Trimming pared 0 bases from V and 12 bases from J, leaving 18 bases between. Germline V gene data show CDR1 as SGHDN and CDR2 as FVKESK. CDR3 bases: TGTGCCAGCAGCCAAGAATTGGCAGCTGGATTCGGGCAGTTCTTC. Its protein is CASSQELAAGFGQFF.